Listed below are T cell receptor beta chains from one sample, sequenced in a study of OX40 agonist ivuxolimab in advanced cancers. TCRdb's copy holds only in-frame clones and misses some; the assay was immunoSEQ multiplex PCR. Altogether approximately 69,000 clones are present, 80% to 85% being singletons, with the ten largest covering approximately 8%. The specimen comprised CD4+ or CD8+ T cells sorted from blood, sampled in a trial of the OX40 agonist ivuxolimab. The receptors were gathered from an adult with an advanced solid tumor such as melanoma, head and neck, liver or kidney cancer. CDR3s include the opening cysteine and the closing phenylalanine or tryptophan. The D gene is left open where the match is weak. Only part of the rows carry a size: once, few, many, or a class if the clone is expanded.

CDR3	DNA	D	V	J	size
CASSQDLRVYGGYTF	TGTGCCAGCAGCCAAGATCTCAGGGTGTACGGTGGCTACACCTTC	.	TRBV4-2	TRBJ1-2	.
CASSNDRDPESTEAFF	TGTGCCAGCAGCAACGACAGGGATCCTGAGTCCACTGAAGCTTTCTTT	TRBD1	TRBV14	TRBJ1-1	.
CASSRGLAAYNEQFF	TGTGCCAGCTCACGCGGACTAGCAGCCTACAATGAGCAGTTCTTC	TRBD2	TRBV18	TRBJ2-1	.
CASSLAGGEDTEAFF	TGTGCCAGCAGCTTAGCGGGAGGGGAGGACACTGAAGCTTTCTTT	.	TRBV11-3	TRBJ1-1	.
CASSSGALGTGGYGYTF	TGTGCCAGTAGTTCGGGGGCCCTGGGAACCGGGGGCTATGGCTACACCTTC	.	TRBV19	TRBJ1-2	.
CASWDMLSYEQYF	TGCGCCAGCTGGGACATGCTCTCCTACGAGCAGTACTTC	.	TRBV4-1	TRBJ2-7	few
CASSGTGSTDTQYF	TGCGCCAGCAGTGGGACAGGGAGCACAGATACGCAGTATTTT	TRBD1	TRBV5-1	TRBJ2-3	.
CASSPVGGTQYF	TGCGCCAGCAGCCCCGTAGGCGGTACGCAGTATTTT	.	TRBV4-1	TRBJ2-3	once
CASSDRPVTTSYEQYF	TGTGCCAGCAGTGATCGTCCAGTTACAACCTCCTACGAGCAGTACTTC	.	TRBV2	TRBJ2-7	.
CASSPGQVSTDTQYF	TGTGCCAGCAGCCCGGGACAGGTTAGCACAGATACGCAGTATTTT	TRBD1	TRBV9	TRBJ2-3	.
CASSSTGPRLEQYF	TGTGCCAGCAGTTCGACAGGGCCTAGGTTGGAGCAGTACTTC	TRBD1	TRBV28	TRBJ2-7	.
CASSLDRGNYGYTF	TGCGCCAGCAGCTTGGACAGGGGAAACTATGGCTACACCTTC	TRBD1	TRBV5-1	TRBJ1-2	once
CASDRGRGNTEAFF	TGTGCCAGTGACAGGGGGCGCGGAAACACTGAAGCTTTCTTT	TRBD1	TRBV13	TRBJ1-1	.
CASRGTGYGYTF	TGTGCCAGTAGAGGGACAGGGTATGGCTACACCTTC	TRBD1	TRBV19	TRBJ1-2	.
CSVEGYYGYTF	TGCAGCGTTGAAGGCTACTATGGCTACACCTTC	.	TRBV29-1	TRBJ1-2	.
CASSRGAGTDTQYF	TGTGCCAGCAGTCGGGGGGCGGGAACAGATACGCAGTATTTT	.	TRBV6-5	TRBJ2-3	.
CASSLLAGSYEQYF	TGTGCCAGCAGCCTCCTAGCGGGATCCTACGAGCAGTACTTC	TRBD2	TRBV27	TRBJ2-7	.
CASSLGDRDNYGYTF	TGTGCCAGCAGCTTAGGGGACAGGGATAACTATGGCTACACCTTC	TRBD1	TRBV7-2	TRBJ1-2	.
CASSMKSWSSDEQYF	TGTGCCAGCAGTATGAAAAGCTGGTCATCGGACGAGCAGTACTTC	.	TRBV28	TRBJ2-7	.
CASTGSYEQYF	TGTGCCAGCACTGGTTCTTACGAGCAGTACTTC	.	TRBV7-9	TRBJ2-7	.
CASSLGLQYEQYF	TGCGCCAGCAGCCTGGGGCTACAATACGAGCAGTACTTC	.	TRBV5-1	TRBJ2-7	once
CASSHLPGDYEQYF	TGCGCCAGCAGCCATCTTCCAGGAGATTACGAGCAGTACTTC	.	TRBV4-3	TRBJ2-7	few
CASTLQGYEQYF	TGTGCCAGCACCCTACAGGGCTACGAGCAGTACTTC	.	TRBV6-6	TRBJ2-7	.
CASSMGGISYNEQFF	TGTGCCAGTAGTATGGGAGGGATCTCCTACAATGAGCAGTTCTTC	TRBD2	TRBV19	TRBJ2-1	.
CASSVDSGVNTEAFF	TGTGCCAGCAGCGTAGATTCGGGGGTGAACACTGAAGCTTTCTTT	.	TRBV9	TRBJ1-1	.
CASSLAPGFSGNTIYF	TGTGCCAGCAGCCTTGCCCCCGGGTTCTCTGGAAACACCATATATTTT	.	TRBV5-6	TRBJ1-3	.
CASSGAEDTQYF	TGTGCCAGCTCGGGGGCCGAGGATACGCAGTATTTT	.	TRBV18	TRBJ2-3	.
CASSVPVSSNQPQHF	TGTGCCAGCAGTGTACCAGTCTCTAGCAATCAGCCCCAGCATTTT	.	TRBV6-1	TRBJ1-5	.
CASSPGSNQPQHF	TGTGCCAGCTCACCAGGGTCCAATCAGCCCCAGCATTTT	.	TRBV18	TRBJ1-5	once
CASSQARDTQYF	TGCGCCAGCAGCCAAGCTAGAGATACGCAGTATTTT	.	TRBV4-3	TRBJ2-3	.
CASSAGVRQPQHF	TGTGCCAGCAGTGCCGGGGTTAGGCAGCCCCAGCATTTT	.	TRBV2	TRBJ1-5	few
CASSQRQGQETQYF	TGCGCCAGCAGCCAAAGACAGGGGCAAGAGACCCAGTACTTC	TRBD1	TRBV5-1	TRBJ2-5	.
CASSEVPATEAFF	TGTGCCAGCAGTGAAGTGCCGGCCACTGAAGCTTTCTTT	.	TRBV2	TRBJ1-1	.
CASSLGRDRAEQFF	TGTGCCAGCAGCTTGGGGCGGGACAGGGCTGAGCAGTTCTTC	TRBD1	TRBV11-3	TRBJ2-1	once
CASSPLDLTWSSYNSPLHF	TGCGCCAGCAGCCCCTTAGACCTGACATGGAGCTCCTATAATTCACCCCTCCACTTT	.	TRBV4-1	TRBJ1-6	.
CASSLEAGVAEAFF	TGTGCCAGCAGCTTGGAGGCAGGGGTGGCTGAAGCTTTCTTT	.	TRBV5-5	TRBJ1-1	.
CACLGQANTEAFF	TGTGCCTGCCTGGGACAGGCGAACACTGAAGCTTTCTTT	TRBD1	TRBV30	TRBJ1-1	.
CASTHRGGMGGQYF	TGTGCCAGCACCCACCGGGGGGGTATGGGCGGGCAGTACTTC	TRBD2	TRBV5-6	TRBJ2-7	few
CASSYSGQSPGNTIYF	TGTGCCAGCAGTTACTCCGGACAGTCTCCTGGAAACACCATATATTTT	.	TRBV6-5	TRBJ1-3	once
CASSRRSTDTQYF	TGTGCCAGCAGCCGGCGTAGCACAGATACGCAGTATTTT	.	TRBV11-2	TRBJ2-3	.
CASSQETRPPYNEQFF	TGTGCCAGCAGCCAAGAGACCCGCCCCCCCTACAATGAGCAGTTCTTC	.	TRBV4-2	TRBJ2-1	few
CASSPGTGRGETQYF	TGTGCCAGCTCACCTGGGACAGGGAGGGGAGAGACCCAGTACTTC	TRBD1	TRBV18	TRBJ2-5	.
CASSERGGPYNEQFF	TGTGCCAGCAGTGAGCGGGGGGGACCCTACAATGAGCAGTTCTTC	TRBD2	TRBV6-1	TRBJ2-1	.
CASSLDRDTEAFF	TGTGCCAGCAGCTTAGACAGGGACACTGAAGCTTTCTTT	.	TRBV11-2	TRBJ1-1	once
CASSLVSVNTGELFF	TGCGCCAGCAGCTTGGTTTCAGTCAACACCGGGGAGCTGTTTTTT	.	TRBV5-1	TRBJ2-2	few
CASSQKAGELFF	TGTGCCAGCAGTCAGAAGGCCGGGGAGCTGTTTTTT	.	TRBV7-2	TRBJ2-2	.
CASSVDSGGRMDEKLFF	TGTGCCAGCAGCGTAGATTCGGGGGGTCGGATGGATGAAAAACTGTTTTTT	.	TRBV9	TRBJ1-4	.
CASSAPPGQGIGANVLTF	TGTGCCAGCAGCGCGCCTCCGGGACAGGGTATCGGGGCCAACGTCCTGACTTTC	TRBD1	TRBV7-2	TRBJ2-6	.
CASSTGYNEQFF	TGTGCCAGTAGTACGGGATACAATGAGCAGTTCTTC	.	TRBV19	TRBJ2-1	.
CATSVGRSNQPQHF	TGTGCCACCAGCGTGGGGAGAAGCAATCAGCCCCAGCATTTT	.	TRBV15	TRBJ1-5	.
CASSLPRFGPLFDGYTF	TGTGCCAGCAGCTTGCCACGGTTCGGGCCCCTGTTCGATGGCTACACCTTC	.	TRBV5-6	TRBJ1-2	.
CASSFQGLAPKIPQYF	TGTGCCAGCAGTTTTCAGGGACTAGCGCCCAAGATTCCCCAGTACTTC	TRBD2	TRBV28	TRBJ2-5	.
CSVWQGNTIYF	TGCAGCGTTTGGCAGGGAAACACCATATATTTT	.	TRBV29-1	TRBJ1-3	.
CASSLEGTSGRTQYF	TGTGCCAGCAGCCTTGAAGGGACTAGCGGGAGGACCCAGTACTTC	TRBD2	TRBV11-3	TRBJ2-5	once
CASSLEHSEAFF	TGTGCCAGCAGCTTGGAACACTCTGAAGCTTTCTTT	.	TRBV5-4	TRBJ1-1	.
CASSFDSGTDTQYF	TGTGCCAGCAGCTTTGATAGCGGCACAGATACGCAGTATTTT	.	TRBV7-2	TRBJ2-3	.
CASSFRANSQETQYF	TGTGCCAGCAGCTTTCGGGCTAACTCCCAAGAGACCCAGTACTTC	.	TRBV7-9	TRBJ2-5	.
CATSRDYTFSGRAPDTQYF	TGTGCCACCAGCAGAGACTACACCTTCAGCGGGAGGGCCCCAGATACGCAGTATTTT	TRBD2	TRBV15	TRBJ2-3	.
CASGESNYGYTF	TGTGCCAGCGGGGAATCTAACTATGGCTACACCTTC	.	TRBV2	TRBJ1-2	few